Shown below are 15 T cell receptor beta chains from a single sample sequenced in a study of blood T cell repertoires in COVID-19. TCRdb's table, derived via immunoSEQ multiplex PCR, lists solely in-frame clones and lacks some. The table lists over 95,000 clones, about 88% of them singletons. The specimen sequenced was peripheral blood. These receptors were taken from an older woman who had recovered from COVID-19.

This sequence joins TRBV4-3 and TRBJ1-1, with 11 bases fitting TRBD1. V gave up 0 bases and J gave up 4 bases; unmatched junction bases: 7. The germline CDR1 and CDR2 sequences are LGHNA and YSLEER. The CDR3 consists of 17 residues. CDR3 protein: CASSQEDRDRGTTEAFF. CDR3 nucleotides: TGCGCCAGCAGCCAAGAGGACAGGGACAGGGGGACCACTGAAGCTTTCTTT.

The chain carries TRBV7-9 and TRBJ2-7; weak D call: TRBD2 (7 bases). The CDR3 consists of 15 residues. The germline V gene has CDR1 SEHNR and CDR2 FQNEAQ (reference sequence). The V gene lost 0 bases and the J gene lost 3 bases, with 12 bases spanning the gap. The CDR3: CASSLAGGPNYEQYF. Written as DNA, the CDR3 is TGTGCCAGCAGCTTAGCGGGGGGGCCTAACTACGAGCAGTACTTC.

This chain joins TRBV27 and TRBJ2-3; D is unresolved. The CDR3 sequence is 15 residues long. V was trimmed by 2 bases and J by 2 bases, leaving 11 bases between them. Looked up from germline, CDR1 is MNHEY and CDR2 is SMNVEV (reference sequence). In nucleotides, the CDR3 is TGTGCCAGCAGTTTAGTCGGCGGATACACAGATACGCAGTATTTT. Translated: CASSLVGGYTDTQYF.

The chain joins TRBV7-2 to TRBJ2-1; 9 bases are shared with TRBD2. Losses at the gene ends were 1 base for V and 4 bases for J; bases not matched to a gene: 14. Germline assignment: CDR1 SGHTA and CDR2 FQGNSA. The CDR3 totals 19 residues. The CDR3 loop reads CASSLGPTSGAVRYNEQFF. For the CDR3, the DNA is TGTGCCAGCAGCTTAGGCCCGACTAGCGGTGCAGTGCGATACAATGAGCAGTTCTTC.

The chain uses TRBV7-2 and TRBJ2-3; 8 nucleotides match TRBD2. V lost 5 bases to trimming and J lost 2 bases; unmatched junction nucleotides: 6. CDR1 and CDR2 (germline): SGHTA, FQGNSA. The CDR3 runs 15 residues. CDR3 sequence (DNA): TGTGCCAGCAGCCAGCGGGAGTCGTACACAGATACGCAGTATTTT. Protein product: CASSQRESYTDTQYF.

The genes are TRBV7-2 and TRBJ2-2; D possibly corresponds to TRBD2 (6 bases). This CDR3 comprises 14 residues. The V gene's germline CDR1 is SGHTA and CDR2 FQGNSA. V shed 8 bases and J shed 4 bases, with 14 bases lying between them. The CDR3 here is CASSLRGTTGELFF. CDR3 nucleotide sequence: TGTGCCAGCTCCCTTCGGGGGACCACCGGGGAGCTGTTTTTT. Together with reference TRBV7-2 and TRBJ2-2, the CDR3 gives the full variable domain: GAGVSQSPSNKVTEKGKDVELRCDPISGHTALYWYRQSLGQGLEFLIYFQGNSAPDKSGLPSDRFSAERTGGSVSTLTIQRTQQEDSAVYLCASSLRGTTGELFFGEGSRLTVL.

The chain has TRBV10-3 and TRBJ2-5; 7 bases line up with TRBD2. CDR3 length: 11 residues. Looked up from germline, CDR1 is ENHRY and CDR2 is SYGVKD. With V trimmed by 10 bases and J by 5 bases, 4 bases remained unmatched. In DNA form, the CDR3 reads TGTGCCACCTTGGGGGGGGAGACCCAGTACTTC. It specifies CATLGGETQYF.

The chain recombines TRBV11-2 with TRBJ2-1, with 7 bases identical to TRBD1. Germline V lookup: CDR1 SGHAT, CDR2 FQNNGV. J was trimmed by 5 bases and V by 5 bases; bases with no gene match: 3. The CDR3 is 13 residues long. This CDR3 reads CASSQGQHNEQFF. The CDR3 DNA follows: TGTGCCAGCAGCCAGGGACAGCACAATGAGCAGTTCTTC.

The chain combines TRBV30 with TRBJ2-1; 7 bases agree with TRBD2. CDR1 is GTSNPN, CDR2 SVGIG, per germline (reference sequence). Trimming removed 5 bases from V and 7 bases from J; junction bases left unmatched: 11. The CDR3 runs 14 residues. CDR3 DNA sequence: TGTGCCTGGCGGACCCTGGGGAGGGAGAATGAGCAGTTCTTC. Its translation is CAWRTLGRENEQFF.

The CDR3 region has the DNA TGTGCCAGTAGTCCAGGGACGGGACATATGAACGAGCAGTACTTC. Encoded protein: CASSPGTGHMNEQYF. This chain connects TRBV19 to TRBJ2-7, with a tentative D call TRBD1 (6 bases). Germline V gene lookup returns CDR1 LNHDA and CDR2 SQIVND (reference sequence). V lost 5 bases and J lost 5, with 19 bases in between. The CDR3 is made up of 15 amino acids.

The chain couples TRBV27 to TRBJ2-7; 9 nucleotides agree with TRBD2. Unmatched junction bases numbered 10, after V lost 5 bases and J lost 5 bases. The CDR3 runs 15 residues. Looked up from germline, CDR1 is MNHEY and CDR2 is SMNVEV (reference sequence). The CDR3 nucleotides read TGTGCCAGCAGTCCTTTCGGGACTAGCCTCCACGAGCAGTACTTC. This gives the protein CASSPFGTSLHEQYF.

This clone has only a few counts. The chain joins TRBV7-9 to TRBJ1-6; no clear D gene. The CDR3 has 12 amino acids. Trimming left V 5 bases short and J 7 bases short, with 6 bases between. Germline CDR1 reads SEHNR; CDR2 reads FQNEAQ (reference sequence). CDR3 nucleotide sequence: TGTGCCAGCAGCCCGACAAATTCACCCCTCCACTTT. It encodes CASSPTNSPLHF.

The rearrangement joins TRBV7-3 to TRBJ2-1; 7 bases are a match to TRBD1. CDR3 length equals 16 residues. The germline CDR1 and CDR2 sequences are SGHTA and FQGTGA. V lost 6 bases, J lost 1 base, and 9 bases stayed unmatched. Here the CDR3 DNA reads TGTGCCAGCAGTCGTACAGGGGTTAGATCCTACAATGAGCAGTTCTTC. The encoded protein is CASSRTGVRSYNEQFF. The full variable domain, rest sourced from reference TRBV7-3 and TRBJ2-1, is GAGVSQTPSNKVTEKGKYVELRCDPISGHTALYWYRQSLGQGPEFLIYFQGTGAADDSGLPNDRFFAVRPEGSVSTLKIQRTERGDSAVYLCASSRTGVRSYNEQFFGPGTRLTVL.

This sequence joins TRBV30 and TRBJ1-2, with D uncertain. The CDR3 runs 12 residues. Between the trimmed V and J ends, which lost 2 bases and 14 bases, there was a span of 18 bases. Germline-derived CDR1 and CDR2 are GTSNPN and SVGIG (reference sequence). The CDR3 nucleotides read TGTGCCTGGAGTATCTCCGGGTCGAAAATAACCTTC. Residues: CAWSISGSKITF.

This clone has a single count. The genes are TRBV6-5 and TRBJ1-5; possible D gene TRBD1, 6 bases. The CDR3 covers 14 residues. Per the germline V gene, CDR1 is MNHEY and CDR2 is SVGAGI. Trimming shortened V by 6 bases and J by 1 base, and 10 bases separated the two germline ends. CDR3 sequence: CASSRGTSNQPQHF. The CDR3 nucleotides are TGTGCCAGCAGCCGTGGGACAAGCAATCAGCCCCAGCATTTT.